This T cell receptor beta chain was identified during a study of cytomegalovirus exposure and HLA in healthy donors. Primers: 60 Vbeta forward and 13 Jbeta reverse. Only in-frame clones appear in the TCRdb table, and some are missing; sequencing was by immunoSEQ multiplex PCR. The table has under 150,000 clones, 82% seen once. The ends were cut back, 4 bases at V and 8 bases at J, with 14 bases in the middle. This CDR3 contains 13 residues. CDR1 and CDR2 (germline): SGHTA, FQGNSA. The receptor's source is a boy aged 5-17 years in good health and CMV-seronegative. V is TRBV7-2 and J is TRBJ1-2; D unresolved. The sample comprised PBMCs. The CDR3 region has the DNA TGTGCCAGCAGCTCGCCCGGGGAAGGAGGCTACACCTTC. Residues: CASSSPGEGGYTF.